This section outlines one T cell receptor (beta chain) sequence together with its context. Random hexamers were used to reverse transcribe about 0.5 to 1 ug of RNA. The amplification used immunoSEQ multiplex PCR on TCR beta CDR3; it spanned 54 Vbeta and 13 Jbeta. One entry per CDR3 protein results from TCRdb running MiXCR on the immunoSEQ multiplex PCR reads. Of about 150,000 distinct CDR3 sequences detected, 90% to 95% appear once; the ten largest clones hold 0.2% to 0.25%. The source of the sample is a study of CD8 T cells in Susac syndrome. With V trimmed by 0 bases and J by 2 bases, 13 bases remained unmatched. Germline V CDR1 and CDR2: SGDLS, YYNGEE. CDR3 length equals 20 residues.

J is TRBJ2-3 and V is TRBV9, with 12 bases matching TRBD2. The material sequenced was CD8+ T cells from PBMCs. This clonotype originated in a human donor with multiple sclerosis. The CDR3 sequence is CASSVVTSGGLILNTDTQYF. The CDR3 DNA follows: TGTGCCAGCAGCGTAGTGACTAGCGGGGGCCTTATCCTGAACACAGATACGCAGTATTTT.